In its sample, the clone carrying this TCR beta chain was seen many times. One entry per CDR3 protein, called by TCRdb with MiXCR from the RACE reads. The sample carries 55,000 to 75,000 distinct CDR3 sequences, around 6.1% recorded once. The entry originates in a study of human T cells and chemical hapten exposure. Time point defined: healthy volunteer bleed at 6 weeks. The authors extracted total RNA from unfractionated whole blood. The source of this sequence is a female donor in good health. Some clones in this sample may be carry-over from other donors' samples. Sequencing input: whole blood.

CDR3 region: CSVRTGEGQPQHF. The CDR3 coding sequence is TGCAGCGTTCGGACAGGGGAAGGTCAGCCCCAGCATTTT. The V gene is TRBV29-1, the J gene TRBJ1-5; 9 bases match TRBD1. From germline, CDR1 is SQVTM and CDR2 ANQGSEA. This CDR3 has 13 amino acids. The V and J ends lost 5 bases and 6 bases, in that order; junction bases with no gene match: 5.